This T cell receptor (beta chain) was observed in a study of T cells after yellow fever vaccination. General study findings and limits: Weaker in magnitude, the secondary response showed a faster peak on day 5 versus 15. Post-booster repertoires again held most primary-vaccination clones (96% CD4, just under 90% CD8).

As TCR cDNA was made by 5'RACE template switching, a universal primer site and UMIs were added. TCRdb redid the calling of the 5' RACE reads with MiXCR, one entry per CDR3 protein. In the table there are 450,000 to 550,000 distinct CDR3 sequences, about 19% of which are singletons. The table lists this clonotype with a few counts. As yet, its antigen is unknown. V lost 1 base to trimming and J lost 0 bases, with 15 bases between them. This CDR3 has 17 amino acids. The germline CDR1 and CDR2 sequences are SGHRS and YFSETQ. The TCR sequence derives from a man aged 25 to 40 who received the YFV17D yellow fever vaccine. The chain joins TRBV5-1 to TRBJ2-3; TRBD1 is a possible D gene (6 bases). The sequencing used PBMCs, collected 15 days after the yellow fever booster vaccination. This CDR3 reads CASSLFRQGKSTDTQYF. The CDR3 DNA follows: TGCGCCAGCAGCTTGTTCCGTCAGGGGAAGAGCACAGATACGCAGTATTTT.